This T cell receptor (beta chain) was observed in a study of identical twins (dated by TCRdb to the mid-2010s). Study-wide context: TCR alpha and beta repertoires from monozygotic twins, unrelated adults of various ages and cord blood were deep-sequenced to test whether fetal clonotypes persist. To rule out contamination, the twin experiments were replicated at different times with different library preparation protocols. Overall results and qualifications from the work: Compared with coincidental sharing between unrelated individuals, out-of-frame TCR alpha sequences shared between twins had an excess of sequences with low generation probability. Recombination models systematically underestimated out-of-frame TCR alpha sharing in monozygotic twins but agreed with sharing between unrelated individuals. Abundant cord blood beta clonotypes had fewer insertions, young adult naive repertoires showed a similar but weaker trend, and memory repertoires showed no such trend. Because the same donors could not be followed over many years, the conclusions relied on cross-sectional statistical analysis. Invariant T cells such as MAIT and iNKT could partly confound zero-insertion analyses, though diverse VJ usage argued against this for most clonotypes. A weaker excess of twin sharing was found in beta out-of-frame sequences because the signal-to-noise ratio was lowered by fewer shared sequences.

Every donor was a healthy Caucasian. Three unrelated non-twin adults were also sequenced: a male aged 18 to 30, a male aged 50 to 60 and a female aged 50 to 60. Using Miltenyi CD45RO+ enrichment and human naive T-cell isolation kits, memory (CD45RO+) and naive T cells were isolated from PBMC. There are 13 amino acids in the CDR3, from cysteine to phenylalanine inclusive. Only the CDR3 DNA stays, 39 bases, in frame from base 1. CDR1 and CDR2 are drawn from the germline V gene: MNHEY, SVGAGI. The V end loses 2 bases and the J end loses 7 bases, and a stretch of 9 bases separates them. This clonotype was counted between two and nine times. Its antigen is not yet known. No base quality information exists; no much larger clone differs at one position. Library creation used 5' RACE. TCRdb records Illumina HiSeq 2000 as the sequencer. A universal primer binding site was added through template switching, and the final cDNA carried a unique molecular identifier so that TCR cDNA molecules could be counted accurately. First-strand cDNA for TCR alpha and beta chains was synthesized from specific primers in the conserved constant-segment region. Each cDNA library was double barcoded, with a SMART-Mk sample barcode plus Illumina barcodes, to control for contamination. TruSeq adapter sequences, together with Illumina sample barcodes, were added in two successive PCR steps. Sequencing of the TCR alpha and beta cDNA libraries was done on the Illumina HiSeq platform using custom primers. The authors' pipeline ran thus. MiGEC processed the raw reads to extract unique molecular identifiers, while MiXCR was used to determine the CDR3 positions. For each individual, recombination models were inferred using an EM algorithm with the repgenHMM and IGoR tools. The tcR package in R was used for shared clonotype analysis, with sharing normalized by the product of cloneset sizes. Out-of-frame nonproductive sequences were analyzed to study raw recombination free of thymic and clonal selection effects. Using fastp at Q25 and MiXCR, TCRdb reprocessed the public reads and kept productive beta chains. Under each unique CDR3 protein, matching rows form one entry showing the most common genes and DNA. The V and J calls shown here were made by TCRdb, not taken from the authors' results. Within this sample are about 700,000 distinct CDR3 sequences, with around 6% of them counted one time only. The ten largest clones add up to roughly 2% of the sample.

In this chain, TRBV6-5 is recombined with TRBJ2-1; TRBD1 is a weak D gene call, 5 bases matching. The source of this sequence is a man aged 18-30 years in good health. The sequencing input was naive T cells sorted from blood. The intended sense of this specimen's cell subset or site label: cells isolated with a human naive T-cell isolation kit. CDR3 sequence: CASSYLGVNEQFF. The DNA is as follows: TGTGCCAGCAGTTACCTAGGGGTGAATGAGCAGTTCTTC.